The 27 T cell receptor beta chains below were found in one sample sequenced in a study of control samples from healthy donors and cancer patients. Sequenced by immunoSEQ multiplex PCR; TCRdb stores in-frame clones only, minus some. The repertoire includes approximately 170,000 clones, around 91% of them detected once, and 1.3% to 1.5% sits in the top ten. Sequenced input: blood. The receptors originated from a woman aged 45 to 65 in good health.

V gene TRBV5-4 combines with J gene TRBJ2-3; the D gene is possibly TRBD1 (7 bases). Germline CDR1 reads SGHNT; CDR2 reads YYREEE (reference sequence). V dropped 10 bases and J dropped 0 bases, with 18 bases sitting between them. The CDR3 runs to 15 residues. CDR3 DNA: TGTGCCTCATGGGGGGACAGCTTTAGCACAGATACGCAGTATTTT. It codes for CASWGDSFSTDTQYF.

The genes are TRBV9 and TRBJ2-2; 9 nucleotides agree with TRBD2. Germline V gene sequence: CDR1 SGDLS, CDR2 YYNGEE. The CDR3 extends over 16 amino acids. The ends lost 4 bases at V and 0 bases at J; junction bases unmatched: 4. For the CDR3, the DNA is TGTGCCAGCAGCCTTCGGACTAGCGCGAACACCGGGGAGCTGTTTTTT. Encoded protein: CASSLRTSANTGELFF.

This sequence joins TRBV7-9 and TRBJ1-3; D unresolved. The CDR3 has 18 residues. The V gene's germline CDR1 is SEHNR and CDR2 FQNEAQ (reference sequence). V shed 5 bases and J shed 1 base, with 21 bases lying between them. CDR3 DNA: TGTGCCAGCAGCCCCGATGCCACCGTAGGACCTTCTGGAAACACCATATATTTT. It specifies CASSPDATVGPSGNTIYF. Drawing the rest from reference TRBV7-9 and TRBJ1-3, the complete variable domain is DTGVSQNPRHKITKRGQNVTFRCDPISEHNRLYWYRQTLGQGPEFLTYFQNEAQLEKSRLLSDRFSAERPKGSFSTLEIQRTEQGDSAMYLCASSPDATVGPSGNTIYFGEGSWLTVV.

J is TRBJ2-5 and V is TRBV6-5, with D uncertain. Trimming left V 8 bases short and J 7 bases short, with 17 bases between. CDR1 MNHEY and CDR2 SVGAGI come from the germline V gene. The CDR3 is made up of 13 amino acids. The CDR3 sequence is CASRASAPVTQYF. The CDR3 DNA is TGTGCCAGCCGGGCATCTGCCCCTGTGACCCAGTACTTC.

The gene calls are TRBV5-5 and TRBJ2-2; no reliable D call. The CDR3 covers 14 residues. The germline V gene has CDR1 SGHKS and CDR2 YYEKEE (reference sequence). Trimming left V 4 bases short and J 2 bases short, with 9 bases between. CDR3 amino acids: CASSADGNTGELFF. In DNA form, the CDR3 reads TGTGCCAGCAGCGCCGACGGTAACACCGGGGAGCTGTTTTTT.

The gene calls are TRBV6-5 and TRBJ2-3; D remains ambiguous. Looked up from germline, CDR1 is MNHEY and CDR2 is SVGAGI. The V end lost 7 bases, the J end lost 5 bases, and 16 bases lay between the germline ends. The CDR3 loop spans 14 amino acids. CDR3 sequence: CASTPSGAGDTQYF. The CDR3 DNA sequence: TGTGCCAGCACCCCATCGGGTGCTGGAGATACGCAGTATTTT.

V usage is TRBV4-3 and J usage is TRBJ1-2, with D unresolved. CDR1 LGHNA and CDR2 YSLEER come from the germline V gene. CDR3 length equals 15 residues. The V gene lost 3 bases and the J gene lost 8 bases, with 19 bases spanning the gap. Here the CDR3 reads CASSHVAQGREGYTF. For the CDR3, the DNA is TGCGCCAGCAGCCACGTAGCACAAGGTCGTGAGGGCTACACCTTC.

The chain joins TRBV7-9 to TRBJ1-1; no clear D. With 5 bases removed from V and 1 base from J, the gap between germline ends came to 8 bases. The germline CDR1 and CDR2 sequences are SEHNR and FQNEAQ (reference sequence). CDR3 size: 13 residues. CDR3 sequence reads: CASSADTNTEAFF. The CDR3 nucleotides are TGTGCCAGCAGCGCCGACACGAACACTGAAGCTTTCTTT.

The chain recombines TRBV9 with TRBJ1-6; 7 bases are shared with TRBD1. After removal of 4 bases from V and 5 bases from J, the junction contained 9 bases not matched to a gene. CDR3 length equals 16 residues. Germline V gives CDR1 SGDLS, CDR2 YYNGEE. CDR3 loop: CASSPPGTADNSPLHF. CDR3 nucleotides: TGTGCCAGCAGCCCGCCGGGGACAGCAGATAATTCACCCCTCCACTTT.

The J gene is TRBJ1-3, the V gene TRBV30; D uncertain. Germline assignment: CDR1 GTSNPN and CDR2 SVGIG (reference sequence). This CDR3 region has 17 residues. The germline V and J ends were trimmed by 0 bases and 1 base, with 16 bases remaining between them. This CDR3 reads CAWSVPAGVTSGNTIYF. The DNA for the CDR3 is TGTGCCTGGAGTGTACCGGCAGGCGTTACTTCTGGAAACACCATATATTTT.

The CDR3 is CSAGLRHEQYF. CDR3 in DNA: TGCAGTGCTGGGCTCAGACACGAGCAGTACTTC. J is TRBJ2-7 and V is TRBV20-1, with D unclear. V lost 5 bases to trimming and J lost 5 bases, with 10 bases between them. CDR1 and CDR2 (germline): DFQATT, SNEGSKA (reference sequence). The CDR3 extends over 11 amino acids.

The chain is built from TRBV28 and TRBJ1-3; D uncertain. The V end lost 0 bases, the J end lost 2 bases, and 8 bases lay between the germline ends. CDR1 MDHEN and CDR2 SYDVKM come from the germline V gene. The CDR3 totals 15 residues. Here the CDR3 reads CASSLWSDAGNTIYF. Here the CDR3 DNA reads TGTGCCAGCAGTTTATGGAGTGATGCTGGAAACACCATATATTTT.

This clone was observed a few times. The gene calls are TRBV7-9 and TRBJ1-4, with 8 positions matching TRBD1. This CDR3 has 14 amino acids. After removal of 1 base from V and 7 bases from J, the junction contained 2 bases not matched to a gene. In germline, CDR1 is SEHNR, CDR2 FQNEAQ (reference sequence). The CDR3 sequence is CASSLGQGSEKLFF. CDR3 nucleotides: TGTGCCAGCAGCTTAGGACAGGGGTCTGAAAAACTGTTTTTT.

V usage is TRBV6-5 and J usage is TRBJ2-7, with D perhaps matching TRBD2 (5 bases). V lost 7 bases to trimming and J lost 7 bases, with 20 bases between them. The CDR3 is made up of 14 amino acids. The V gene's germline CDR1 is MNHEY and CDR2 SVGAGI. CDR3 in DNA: TGTGCCAGCAAGGATGGTTTAGGGAGCCTGGAGCAGTACTTC. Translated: CASKDGLGSLEQYF.

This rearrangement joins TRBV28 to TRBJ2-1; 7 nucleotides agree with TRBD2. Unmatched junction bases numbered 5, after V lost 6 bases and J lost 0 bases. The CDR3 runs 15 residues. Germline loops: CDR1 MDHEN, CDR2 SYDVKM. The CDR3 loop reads CASSLAGRSYNEQFF. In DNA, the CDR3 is TGTGCCAGCAGCTTAGCGGGCCGCTCCTACAATGAGCAGTTCTTC.

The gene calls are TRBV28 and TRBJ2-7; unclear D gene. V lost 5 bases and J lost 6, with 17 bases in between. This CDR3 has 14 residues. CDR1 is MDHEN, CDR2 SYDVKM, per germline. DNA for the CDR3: TGTGCCAGCAGTCCCTATAGTGAGCTGGGCGAGCAGTACTTC. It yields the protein CASSPYSELGEQYF.

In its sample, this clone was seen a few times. The CDR3 DNA is TGTGCCAGCAGCTTTGGGACAGGGGGCAGTGAGCAGTTCTTC. Protein: CASSFGTGGSEQFF. The chain couples TRBV7-3 to TRBJ2-1; 12 nucleotides line up with TRBD1. This CDR3 is built from 14 residues. After removal of 3 bases from V and 9 bases from J, the junction contained 3 bases not matched to a gene. Germline V lookup: CDR1 SGHTA, CDR2 FQGTGA.

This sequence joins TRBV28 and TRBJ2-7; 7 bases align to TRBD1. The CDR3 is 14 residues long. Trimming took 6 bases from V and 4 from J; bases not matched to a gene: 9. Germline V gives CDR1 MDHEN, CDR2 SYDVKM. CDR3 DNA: TGTGCCAGCAGACTCGACAGGGCGAGGTACGAGCAGTACTTC. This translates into CASRLDRARYEQYF.

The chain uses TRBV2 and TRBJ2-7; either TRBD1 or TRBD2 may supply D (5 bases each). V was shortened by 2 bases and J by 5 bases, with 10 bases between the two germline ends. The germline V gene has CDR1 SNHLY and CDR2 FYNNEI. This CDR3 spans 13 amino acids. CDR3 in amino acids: CASSEPEGNEQYF. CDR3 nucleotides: TGTGCCAGCAGTGAACCCGAGGGGAACGAGCAGTACTTC. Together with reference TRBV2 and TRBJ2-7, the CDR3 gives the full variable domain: EPEVTQTPSHQVTQMGQEVILRCVPISNHLYFYWYRQILGQKVEFLVSFYNNEISEKSEIFDDQFSVERPDGSNFTLKIRSTKLEDSAMYFCASSEPEGNEQYFGPGTRLTVT.

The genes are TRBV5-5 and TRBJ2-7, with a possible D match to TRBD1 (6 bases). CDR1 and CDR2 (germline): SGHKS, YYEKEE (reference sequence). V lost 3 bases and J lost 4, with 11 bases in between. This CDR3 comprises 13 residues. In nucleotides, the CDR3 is TGTGCCAGCAGCTCGGAGACAGGATACGAGCAGTACTTC. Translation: CASSSETGYEQYF.

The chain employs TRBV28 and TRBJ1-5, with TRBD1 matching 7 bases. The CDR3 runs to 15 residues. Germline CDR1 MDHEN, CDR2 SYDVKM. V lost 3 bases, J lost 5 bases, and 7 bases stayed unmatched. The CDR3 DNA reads TGTGCCAGCAGTTTCCCGGGACAGATGGATCAGCCCCAGCATTTT. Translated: CASSFPGQMDQPQHF.

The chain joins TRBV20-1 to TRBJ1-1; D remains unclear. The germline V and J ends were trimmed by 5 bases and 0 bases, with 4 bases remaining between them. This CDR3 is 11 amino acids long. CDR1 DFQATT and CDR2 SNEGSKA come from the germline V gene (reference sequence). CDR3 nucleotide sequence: TGCAGTGCTCCCGTGAACACTGAAGCTTTCTTT. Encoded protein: CSAPVNTEAFF.

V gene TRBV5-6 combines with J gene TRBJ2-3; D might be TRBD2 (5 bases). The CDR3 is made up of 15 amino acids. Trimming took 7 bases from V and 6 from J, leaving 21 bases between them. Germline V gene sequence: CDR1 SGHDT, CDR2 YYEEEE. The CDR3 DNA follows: TGTGCCAGCCGACGGGTGTACCAGAGGGCGGATACGCAGTATTTT. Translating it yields CASRRVYQRADTQYF.

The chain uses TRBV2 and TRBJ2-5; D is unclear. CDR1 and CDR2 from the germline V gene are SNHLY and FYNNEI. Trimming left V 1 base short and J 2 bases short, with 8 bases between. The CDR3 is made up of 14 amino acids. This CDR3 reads CASSEGSSQETQYF. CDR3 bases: TGTGCCAGCAGTGAAGGTAGTAGTCAAGAGACCCAGTACTTC.

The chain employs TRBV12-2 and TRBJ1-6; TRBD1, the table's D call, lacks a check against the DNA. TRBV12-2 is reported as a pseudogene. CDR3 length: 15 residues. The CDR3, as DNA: TGTGCAAGTCGCTTAGCCAGGGTGTCCAATTCACCCCTCCACTTT. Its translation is CASRLARVSNSPLHF.

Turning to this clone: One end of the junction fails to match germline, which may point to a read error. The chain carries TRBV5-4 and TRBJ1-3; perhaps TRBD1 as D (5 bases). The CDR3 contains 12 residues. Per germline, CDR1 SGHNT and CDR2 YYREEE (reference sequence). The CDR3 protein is CASSSGTRAKDF. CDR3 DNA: TGTGCCAGCAGCTCTGGGACCCGGGCTAAGGATTTT.

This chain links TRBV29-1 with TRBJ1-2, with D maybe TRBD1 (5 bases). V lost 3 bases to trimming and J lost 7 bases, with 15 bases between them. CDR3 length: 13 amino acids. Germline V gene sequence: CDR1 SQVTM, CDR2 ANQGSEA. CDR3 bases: TGCAGCGTTGAGATTCAGGGAGTATCTGGCTACACCTTC. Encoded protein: CSVEIQGVSGYTF.